This TCR beta chain originates from a study of memory CD4+ T cells and cytomegalovirus serostatus. The sort gate was single viable CD3+CD4+CD8-CD45RO+ cells for memory CD4+ T cells. Donors' CMV status reflects serum IgG against pp150, pp28, p38, p52. The V and J ends lost 5 bases and 5 bases respectively, with 20 bases between them. The CDR3 is 16 residues long. The germline gives CDR1 SGHNT, CDR2 YYREEE (reference sequence). Method: immunoSEQ multiplex PCR; TCRdb's copy keeps in-frame clones and lacks some. The table includes approximately 56,000 clones, about four fifths detected once. The clonotype originates from an adult in good health and CMV-seronegative. J is TRBJ2-1 and V is TRBV5-4; TRBD1 or TRBD2 may be the D gene (5 bases each). What was sequenced was memory CD4+ T cells from blood. CDR3 nucleotide sequence: TGTGCCAGCAGACCTGGGGGTCTACAATTAGACAATGAGCAGTTCTTC. It translates to CASRPGGLQLDNEQFF.